Detailed here is one T cell receptor (beta chain). The sample comes from a study of T cell changes during pregnancy in multiple sclerosis. The CDR3 loop spans 14 amino acids. The V segment lost 4 bases and the J segment 7 bases; nucleotides outside the gene matches: 5. CDR1 is SGHRS, CDR2 YFSETQ, per germline. This table comes from immunoSEQ multiplex PCR, and its TCRdb copy is limited to in-frame clones, with some not included. The repertoire holds tens of thousands of clones, with approximately 92% as singletons. The chain recombines TRBV5-1 with TRBJ1-5; 10 bases agree with TRBD1. The receptor comes from a female donor in good health, enrolled as a control in a pregnancy study. The sequencing here drew on peripheral blood, taken in the third trimester of pregnancy. Here the CDR3 DNA reads TGCGCCAGCAGCACGACAGGGGGCCGCCAGCCCCAGCATTTT. Amino acid sequence: CASSTTGGRQPQHF.